The 23 T cell receptor beta chains below all came from one sample that was sequenced in a study of vaccination and CD4 T cells after COVID-19 (dated by TCRdb to 2021 to 2024). The treatment or condition tag for this specimen amounts to: approximately 10-day PBMC culture with coronavirus spike peptide pools or control peptides (ViraFEST assay). The library was prepared using PCR. The listed sequencing device is Illumina iSeq 100. At the Johns Hopkins FTIC core, DNA from the cultured CD4+ T cells underwent TCR sequencing with the Oncomine TCR Beta short-read assay. TCRdb handled the public reads itself, with Q25 trimming in fastp and clone calling in MiXCR, and kept productive beta chains. Entries are consolidated by CDR3 protein sequence, retaining the most common genes and DNA. For this sample the table gives about 14,000 distinct CDR3 sequences, of which around 60% were detected only once. 15% to 20% of the sample lies in the top ten.

For these receptors, no antigen is known. The sequencing sample was made of CD4+ T cells from blood, cultured in vitro. The receptor set was obtained from a human donor who had recovered from COVID-19.

This chain connects TRBV20-1 to TRBJ2-1; 10 bases agree with TRBD2. Germline V CDR1 and CDR2: DFQATT, SNEGSKA (reference sequence). The CDR3 spans 15 residues. Unmatched junction bases numbered 10, after V lost 7 bases and J lost 4 bases. The CDR3 DNA follows: TGCAGTGGCCAGCCGGCTAGCGGGGGATACAATGAGCAGTTCTTC. Residues: CSGQPASGGYNEQFF.

In its sample, this clonotype was seen a few times. V and J are TRBV19 and TRBJ1-5; 8 bases match TRBD1. The length of the CDR3 is 15 residues. Looked up from germline, CDR1 is LNHDA and CDR2 is SQIVND (reference sequence). With 6 bases clipped from V and 4 bases from J, the junction kept 8 bases outside the gene matches. The CDR3: CASSLTGEGNQPQHF. The CDR3 DNA reads as TGTGCCAGTAGCCTGACAGGGGAGGGGAATCAGCCCCAGCATTTT.

A single count supports this clonotype. The chain joins TRBV20-1 to TRBJ2-5, with D perhaps matching TRBD2 (6 bases). Trimming removed 5 bases at V and 2 bases at J, with 18 bases between. Germline assignment: CDR1 DFQATT and CDR2 SNEGSKA (reference sequence). The CDR3 extends over 15 amino acids. The CDR3 DNA follows: TGCAGTGCTGGCCCCGCGGGGAAGAGACAAGAGACCCAGTACTTC. This gives the protein CSAGPAGKRQETQYF.

V and J are TRBV20-1 and TRBJ2-7; 9 positions match TRBD2. In germline, CDR1 is DFQATT, CDR2 SNEGSKA (reference sequence). J lost 3 bases, V lost 5 bases, and 5 bases had no gene match. The CDR3 is 13 amino acids. CDR3 sequence: CSASSGRNYEQYF. DNA of the CDR3: TGCAGTGCTTCCAGCGGGAGGAACTACGAGCAGTACTTC.

V is TRBV11-1 and J is TRBJ2-7, with 8 bases fitting TRBD1. The CDR3 is 15 residues long. Germline V gene data show CDR1 as SGHAT and CDR2 as FQDESV (reference sequence). Germline trimming cut 3 bases from V and 5 bases from J; bases unmatched to any gene: 9. CDR3 DNA: TGTGCCAGCAGCTTTACCAGACAGGGGCGAAACGAGCAGTACTTC. Residues: CASSFTRQGRNEQYF.

Here the CDR3 reads CASSLTGTGDQPQHF. The CDR3 DNA sequence: TGTGCCAGCAGCTTAACCGGGACAGGGGATCAGCCCCAGCATTTT. V gene TRBV7-3 combines with J gene TRBJ1-5; TRBD1 aligns across 10 bases. Per the germline V gene, CDR1 is SGHTA and CDR2 is FQGTGA. The CDR3 sequence is 15 residues long. After removal of 0 bases from V and 5 bases from J, the junction contained 1 base not matched to a gene.

The CDR3 is CSARDLGKNTIYF. The CDR3 DNA reads TGCAGTGCTAGAGATTTGGGGAAAAACACCATATATTTT. The chain has TRBV20-1 and TRBJ1-3; D not resolved. The CDR3 totals 13 residues. Germline V gene lookup returns CDR1 DFQATT and CDR2 SNEGSKA (reference sequence). V was cut by 0 bases and J by 6 bases, with 9 bases left in between.

The chain uses TRBV6-1 and TRBJ1-6; D may be TRBD1 (6 bases). Germline V gene lookup returns CDR1 MNHNS and CDR2 SASEGT. This CDR3 is 14 amino acids long. Deletions cut 5 bases from V and 7 bases from J, with 12 bases between. The CDR3 reads CASSLTGENSPLHF. CDR3 DNA: TGTGCCAGCAGTCTGACAGGAGAGAATTCACCCCTCCACTTT.

In its sample, this clonotype was seen a few times. The chain couples TRBV7-2 to TRBJ2-3; D call uncertain. V lost 2 bases, J lost 2 bases, and 5 bases lay in between. The CDR3 length is 13 residues. CDR1 is SGHTA and CDR2 is FQGNSA in the germline V gene. The CDR3 here is CASSLMATDTQYF. The CDR3 DNA sequence: TGTGCCAGCAGCTTAATGGCCACAGATACGCAGTATTTT.

This chain joins TRBV20-1 and TRBJ1-5, with 7 bases that match TRBD1. The CDR3 sequence is 13 residues long. The J segment lost 2 bases and the V segment lost 5 bases, leaving 3 bases of the junction unmatched. Germline lookup yields CDR1 DFQATT and CDR2 SNEGSKA (reference sequence). The CDR3 DNA sequence: TGCAGTGCTTTTGACAGGGGCAATCAGCCCCAGCATTTT. It translates to CSAFDRGNQPQHF.

The chain employs TRBV6-9 and TRBJ1-1; TRBD1 matches 8 bases. CDR3 length: 14 amino acids. V lost 8 bases to trimming and J lost 6 bases; unmatched junction nucleotides: 11. CDR1 MNHGY and CDR2 SVAAGI come from the germline V gene. As DNA, the CDR3 is TGTGCCAGCGGGTCGGACAGGGTATCGGCTGAAGCTTTCTTT. Translated, it gives CASGSDRVSAEAFF.

This clonotype was detected a few times. The chain carries TRBV6-2 or TRBV6-3 and TRBJ1-2; unclear D gene. The CDR3 spans 15 residues. Trimming removed 4 bases from V and 6 bases from J, with 18 bases in between. Germline V lookup: CDR1 MNHEY, CDR2 SVGEGT. The CDR3 sequence is CASSLGIRERNGYTF. The CDR3 nucleotides read TGTGCCAGCAGTTTAGGGATAAGGGAACGAAATGGCTACACCTTC.

The J gene is TRBJ1-2, the V gene TRBV20-1; the match to TRBD1 covers 10 bases. This CDR3 comprises 16 residues. Unmatched junction bases numbered 10, after V lost 3 bases and J lost 3 bases. The V gene's germline CDR1 is DFQATT and CDR2 SNEGSKA (reference sequence). The CDR3 nucleotides are TGCAGTGCTAGGTACCGACAGGGGGCCCTAGACTATGGCTACACCTTC. Translating it yields CSARYRQGALDYGYTF.

V usage is TRBV20-1 and J usage is TRBJ2-1, with 11 bases lining up with TRBD2. The ends lost 4 bases at V and 5 bases at J; junction bases unmatched: 7. The CDR3 sequence is 15 residues long. Germline-derived CDR1 and CDR2 are DFQATT and SNEGSKA (reference sequence). The CDR3 here is CSATASGRPNNEQFF. CDR3 nucleotides: TGCAGTGCTACTGCTAGCGGGAGGCCTAACAATGAGCAGTTCTTC.

This clonotype was seen a few times. This chain connects TRBV7-6 to TRBJ2-5; TRBD2 aligns across 15 bases. The CDR3 covers 19 residues. The germline V gene encodes CDR1 SGHVS and CDR2 FNYEAQ. J lost 5 bases, V lost 4 bases, and 14 bases had no gene match. DNA of the CDR3: TGTGCCAGCAGCTCCGGACTAGCGGGAGGGCCGAATCGATTTGAGACCCAGTACTTC. Its translation is CASSSGLAGGPNRFETQYF. Looking up the rest from reference TRBV7-6 and TRBJ2-5 gives the full variable domain: GAGVSQSPRYKVTKRGQDVALRCDPISGHVSLYWYRQALGQGPEFLTYFNYEAQQDKSGLPNDRFSAERPEGSISTLTIQRTEQRDSAMYRCASSSGLAGGPNRFETQYFGPGTRLLVL.

This CDR3 is CASSLPLTQGGTGELFF. As DNA, the CDR3 is TGTGCCAGCAGCTTACCCCTAACTCAGGGTGGCACCGGGGAGCTGTTTTTT. V usage is TRBV7-9 and J usage is TRBJ2-2; D might be TRBD1 (5 bases). From germline, CDR1 is SEHNR and CDR2 FQNEAQ (reference sequence). The CDR3 is made up of 17 amino acids. The V end was cut by 2 bases, the J end by 4 bases, with 17 bases between.

The V call is TRBV6-5, the J call TRBJ1-2, with TRBD1 identical over 7 bases. Losses at the gene ends were 0 bases for V and 4 bases for J; bases not matched to a gene: 8. CDR3 length: 16 residues. Looked up from germline, CDR1 is MNHEY and CDR2 is SVGAGI. The CDR3 here is CASSYSKGANPYGYTF. DNA of the CDR3: TGTGCCAGCAGTTACTCGAAGGGGGCTAACCCCTATGGCTACACCTTC.

The rearrangement links TRBV10-3 to TRBJ2-7; D perhaps matches TRBD1 (6 bases). V dropped 5 bases and J dropped 6 bases, with 20 bases sitting between them. Germline V lookup: CDR1 ENHRY, CDR2 SYGVKD. This CDR3 spans 15 amino acids. The CDR3 nucleotides are TGTGCCATCAGTACCTCTACAGGGTTCTCCGGCGAGCAGTACTTC. Amino acids: CAISTSTGFSGEQYF.

This clonotype was observed once. The chain is built from TRBV7-2 and TRBJ1-2; 7 nucleotides match TRBD1. Germline V CDR1 and CDR2: SGHTA, FQGNSA. The V segment lost 5 bases and the J segment 3 bases; nucleotides outside the gene matches: 9. The CDR3 loop spans 15 amino acids. In nucleotides, the CDR3 is TGTGCCAGCAGCCCCACCGGGACAGAGCACTATGGCTACACCTTC. Its translation is CASSPTGTEHYGYTF.

The gene calls are TRBV11-3 and TRBJ1-1, with D unclear. This CDR3 comprises 11 residues. Germline lookup yields CDR1 SGHNT and CDR2 YENEEA. The ends were cut back, 5 bases at V and 2 bases at J, with 3 bases in the middle. CDR3 nucleotides: TGTGCCAGCAGCCAAAACACTGAAGCTTTCTTT. Its translation: CASSQNTEAFF.

V usage is TRBV6-5 and J usage is TRBJ1-6; 7 bases map to TRBD1. With V trimmed by 4 bases and J by 13 bases, 7 bases remained unmatched. This CDR3 is 13 amino acids long. CDR1 and CDR2 from the germline V gene are MNHEY and SVGAGI. In DNA, the CDR3 is TGTGCCAGCAGTTCTTACCAGGGGGTTCCCCTCCACTTT. Its protein is CASSSYQGVPLHF.

The chain couples TRBV6-1 to TRBJ1-1; TRBD1 aligns across 7 bases. Germline CDR1 reads MNHNS; CDR2 reads SASEGT. This CDR3 has 13 residues. The V segment lost 10 bases and the J segment 5 bases; nucleotides outside the gene matches: 10. CDR3 in amino acids: CAIKQGVGTEAFF. The DNA of the CDR3 is TGTGCCATCAAGCAGGGGGTCGGGACTGAAGCTTTCTTT.

The V and J genes are TRBV19 and TRBJ2-7; a possible D gene is TRBD2 (6 bases). The germline V gene encodes CDR1 LNHDA and CDR2 SQIVND (reference sequence). Between the trimmed V and J ends, which lost 4 bases and 4 bases, there was a span of 20 bases. The CDR3 runs to 16 residues. The CDR3 loop is CASSSSWRGDRYEQYF. In nucleotides, the CDR3 is TGTGCCAGTAGTAGCTCTTGGCGGGGAGATCGATACGAGCAGTACTTC.